The 17 T cell receptor beta chains given below trace back to one sample, sequenced in a study of blood T cell repertoires in COVID-19. This table comes from immunoSEQ multiplex PCR, and its TCRdb copy is limited to in-frame clones, with some not included. The table includes roughly 150,000 clones, roughly 83% detected once. Source material: PBMCs or T cells enriched from blood (not recorded which). These receptors were collected from a man aged 65-85 years who had been exposed to COVID-19.

The chain employs TRBV12-3 or TRBV12-4 and TRBJ2-7; 7 nucleotides line up with TRBD1. CDR3 length: 13 residues. Losses at the gene ends were 6 bases for V and 1 base for J; bases not matched to a gene: 3. The CDR3 bases are TGTGCCAGCAGATCGACAGGGTCCTACGAGCAGTACTTC. Its translation: CASRSTGSYEQYF.

This clone was picked up a small number of times. The rearrangement joins TRBV19 to TRBJ1-2, with 8 bases matching TRBD1. In germline, CDR1 is LNHDA, CDR2 SQIVND (reference sequence). J gave up 3 bases and V 5 bases, and 14 bases lay outside the gene matches. The CDR3 sequence is 17 residues long. This CDR3 reads CASSALIRGPVDYGYTF. The CDR3 DNA sequence: TGTGCCAGTAGTGCCCTCATCAGGGGGCCGGTGGACTATGGCTACACCTTC.

This clone was counted between two and nine times. The chain combines TRBV25-1 with TRBJ1-6; D is perhaps TRBD1 (6 bases). V was trimmed by 7 bases and J by 10 bases, leaving 8 bases between them. CDR1 and CDR2 (germline): MGHDK, SYGVNS. This CDR3 spans 11 amino acids. CDR3 sequence: CASTQGSPLHF. CDR3 DNA sequence: TGTGCCAGCACTCAGGGGTCACCCCTCCACTTT.

V and J are TRBV7-9 and TRBJ1-2; 8 bases map to TRBD1. CDR1 and CDR2 (germline): SEHNR, FQNEAQ (reference sequence). V dropped 1 base and J dropped 1; count of bases not matched to a gene: 2. The CDR3 is 15 residues long. This chain's CDR3 is CASSLGQGSNYGYTF. CDR3 sequence (DNA): TGTGCCAGCAGCTTAGGACAGGGGAGTAACTATGGCTACACCTTC.

CDR3 sequence (DNA): TGTGCCAGCAGTGAACGGTCTTCCCGAGAGACCCAGTACTTC. This translates into CASSERSSRETQYF. The chain carries TRBV6-1 and TRBJ2-5; unclear D gene. The CDR3 has 14 residues. From germline, CDR1 is MNHNS and CDR2 SASEGT. The germline V and J ends were trimmed by 2 bases and 4 bases, with 11 bases remaining between them.

V gene TRBV2 combines with J gene TRBJ1-4; D ambiguous. Trimming stripped 7 bases from V and 4 bases from J, with 13 bases between. This CDR3 comprises 14 residues. Germline V gene data show CDR1 as SNHLY and CDR2 as FYNNEI. The CDR3 loop reads CASNQDTFNEKLFF. The CDR3 nucleotides are TGTGCCAGCAACCAAGACACCTTTAATGAAAAACTGTTTTTT.

The chain uses TRBV5-1 and TRBJ1-2, with 9 bases aligning to TRBD1. Germline loops: CDR1 SGHRS, CDR2 YFSETQ. The V gene end was trimmed by 4 bases and the J gene end by 5 bases; junction bases not matched to a gene: 6. This CDR3 is built from 14 residues. The CDR3 is CASSLGQGKYGYTF. DNA of the CDR3: TGCGCCAGCAGCCTAGGACAGGGGAAGTATGGCTACACCTTC.

The rearrangement links TRBV27 to TRBJ1-2, with 10 bases matching TRBD1. Germline V lookup: CDR1 MNHEY, CDR2 SMNVEV (reference sequence). V shed 5 bases, J shed 7 bases, and the junction held 7 bases outside the gene matches. This CDR3 has 14 amino acids. The CDR3 coding sequence is TGTGCCAGCAGTCCGGGACAGGGGACGGGTGGCTACACCTTC. Protein sequence: CASSPGQGTGGYTF.

V gene TRBV7-2 combines with J gene TRBJ2-3, with D possibly matching TRBD2 (5 bases). Trimming pared 3 bases from V and 9 bases from J, leaving 16 bases between. Germline-derived CDR1 and CDR2 are SGHTA and FQGNSA. The CDR3 is made up of 14 amino acids. In nucleotides, the CDR3 is TGTGCCAGCAGCTTGGGAGAGGGTGTGGGGACGCAGTATTTT. Amino acids: CASSLGEGVGTQYF. Full variable domain (rest looked up from reference TRBV7-2 and TRBJ2-3): GAGVSQSPSNKVTEKGKDVELRCDPISGHTALYWYRQSLGQGLEFLIYFQGNSAPDKSGLPSDRFSAERTGGSVSTLTIQRTQQEDSAVYLCASSLGEGVGTQYFGPGTRLTVL.

DNA of the CDR3: TGTGCCACCAGCAGAGATCCATCTCCGGGGAATTCACCCCTCCACTTT. Protein: CATSRDPSPGNSPLHF. The chain links TRBV15 to TRBJ1-6, with unresolved D. Between the trimmed V and J ends, which lost 0 bases and 7 bases, there was a span of 13 bases. From germline, CDR1 is LNHNV and CDR2 YYDKDF (reference sequence). The CDR3 is 16 amino acids.

This sequence joins TRBV10-3 and TRBJ2-3, with 9 bases identical to TRBD2. Germline V CDR1 and CDR2: ENHRY, SYGVKD. The CDR3 covers 16 residues. V shed 3 bases, J shed 1 base, and the junction held 5 bases outside the gene matches. The CDR3 region has the DNA TGTGCCATCAGTGACGGGACTAGCCGGCGCACAGATACGCAGTATTTT. Encoded protein: CAISDGTSRRTDTQYF.

This chain connects TRBV5-4 to TRBJ2-3, with 12 bases lining up with TRBD2. V shed 4 bases, J shed 2 bases, and the junction held 8 bases outside the gene matches. Germline V gives CDR1 SGHNT, CDR2 YYREEE (reference sequence). The length of the CDR3 is 17 residues. The CDR3 is CASSLVLAGGHTDTQYF. CDR3 bases: TGTGCCAGCAGCCTCGTACTAGCGGGGGGCCACACAGATACGCAGTATTTT.

The chain combines TRBV7-2 with TRBJ1-6, with D uncertain. CDR1 is SGHTA, CDR2 FQGNSA, per germline. The germline V and J ends were trimmed by 5 bases and 5 bases, with 10 bases remaining between them. The CDR3 totals 14 residues. CDR3 amino acids: CASSTSGNNSPLHF. The CDR3 DNA sequence: TGTGCCAGCAGCACCAGCGGGAATAATTCACCCCTCCACTTT.

This clone has a handful of counts. This chain links TRBV7-2 with TRBJ2-5; 9 bases map to TRBD1. The junction had 11 bases not matched to a gene; V was cut back by 5 bases and J by 7 bases. The CDR3 runs 15 residues. Germline lookup yields CDR1 SGHTA and CDR2 FQGNSA. Here the CDR3 reads CASSINRGRGGTQYF. CDR3 in DNA: TGTGCCAGCAGCATCAACAGGGGGCGCGGCGGGACCCAGTACTTC.

J is TRBJ2-6 and V is TRBV15; 8 bases are a match to TRBD1. The CDR3 loop spans 17 amino acids. Trimming took 3 bases from V and 0 from J; bases not matched to a gene: 4. The germline gives CDR1 LNHNV, CDR2 YYDKDF (reference sequence). CDR3 protein: CATSRGTGPSGANVLTF. The CDR3 DNA follows: TGTGCCACCAGCAGGGGGACAGGCCCCTCTGGGGCCAACGTCCTGACTTTC.

The V and J genes are TRBV5-5 and TRBJ1-1, with D uncertain. Trimming stripped 0 bases from V and 4 bases from J, with 10 bases between. CDR3 length: 14 amino acids. Germline CDR1 is SGHKS and CDR2 is YYEKEE (reference sequence). CDR3 coding DNA: TGTGCCAGCAGCTTGGAGAGGTTAGTCACTGAAGCTTTCTTT. Its protein is CASSLERLVTEAFF. Filled out from reference TRBV5-5 and TRBJ1-1, the complete variable domain reads DAGVTQSPTHLIKTRGQQVTLRCSPISGHKSVSWYQQVLGQGPQFIFQYYEKEERGRGNFPDRFSARQFPNYSSELNVNALLLGDSALYLCASSLERLVTEAFFGQGTRLTVV.

V usage is TRBV28 and J usage is TRBJ1-2, with a possible D match to TRBD1 (5 bases). Germline CDR1 is MDHEN and CDR2 is SYDVKM. This CDR3 comprises 12 residues. The ends were cut back, 4 bases at V and 5 bases at J, with 8 bases in the middle. The CDR3 DNA follows: TGTGCCAGCAGTTCCCGGACATATGGCTACACCTTC. Translation: CASSSRTYGYTF.